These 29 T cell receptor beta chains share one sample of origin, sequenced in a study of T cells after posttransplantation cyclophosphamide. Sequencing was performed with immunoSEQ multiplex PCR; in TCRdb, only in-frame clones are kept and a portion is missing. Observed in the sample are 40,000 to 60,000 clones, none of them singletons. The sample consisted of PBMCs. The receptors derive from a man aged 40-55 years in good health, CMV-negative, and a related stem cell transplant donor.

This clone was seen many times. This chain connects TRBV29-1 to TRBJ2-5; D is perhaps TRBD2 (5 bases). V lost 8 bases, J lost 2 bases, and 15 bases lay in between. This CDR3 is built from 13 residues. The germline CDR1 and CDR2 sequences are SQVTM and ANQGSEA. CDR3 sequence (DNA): TGCAGCTGTGAACGCTCGGGGCAAGAGACCCAGTACTTC. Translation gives CSCERSGQETQYF.

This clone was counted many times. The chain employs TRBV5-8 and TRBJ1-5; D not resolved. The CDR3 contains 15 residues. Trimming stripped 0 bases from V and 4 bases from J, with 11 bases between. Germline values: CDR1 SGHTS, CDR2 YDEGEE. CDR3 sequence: CASSLVVGSNQPQHF. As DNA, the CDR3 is TGTGCCAGCAGCTTGGTTGTTGGCAGTAATCAGCCCCAGCATTTT. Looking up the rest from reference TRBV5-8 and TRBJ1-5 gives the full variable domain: EAGVTQSPTHLIKTRGQQATLRCSPISGHTSVYWYQQALGLGLQFLLWYDEGEERNRGNFPPRFSGRQFPNYSSELNVNALELEDSALYLCASSLVVGSNQPQHFGDGTRLSIL.

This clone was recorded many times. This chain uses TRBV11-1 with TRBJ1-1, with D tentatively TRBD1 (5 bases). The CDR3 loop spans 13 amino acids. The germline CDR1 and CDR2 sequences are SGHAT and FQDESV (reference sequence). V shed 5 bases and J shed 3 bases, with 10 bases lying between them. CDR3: CASSADRYTEAFF. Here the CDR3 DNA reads TGTGCCAGCAGCGCCGACAGATACACTGAAGCTTTCTTT.

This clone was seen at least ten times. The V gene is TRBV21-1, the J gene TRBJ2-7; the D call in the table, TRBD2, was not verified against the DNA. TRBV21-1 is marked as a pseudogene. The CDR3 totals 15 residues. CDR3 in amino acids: CASSMGAGGRYEQYF. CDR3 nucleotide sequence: TGTGCCAGCAGCATGGGAGCGGGAGGACGGTACGAGCAGTACTTC.

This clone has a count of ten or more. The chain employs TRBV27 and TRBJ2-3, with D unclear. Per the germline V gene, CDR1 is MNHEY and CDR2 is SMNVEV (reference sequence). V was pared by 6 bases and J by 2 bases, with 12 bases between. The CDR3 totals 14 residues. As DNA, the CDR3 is TGTGCCAGCAGCCGAACCAGTATCACAGATACGCAGTATTTT. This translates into CASSRTSITDTQYF.

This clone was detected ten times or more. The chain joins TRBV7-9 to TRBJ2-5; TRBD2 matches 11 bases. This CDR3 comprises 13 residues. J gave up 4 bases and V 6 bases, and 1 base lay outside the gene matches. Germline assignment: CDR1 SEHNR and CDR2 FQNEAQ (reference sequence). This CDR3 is CASRTSGRETQYF. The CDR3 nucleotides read TGTGCCAGCAGAACTAGCGGGAGAGAGACCCAGTACTTC.

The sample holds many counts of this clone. This chain's CDR3 is CASSYATARLNTEAFF. DNA of the CDR3: TGTGCCAGCAGTTACGCGACAGCGAGACTGAACACTGAAGCTTTCTTT. The V gene is TRBV6-6, the J gene TRBJ1-1, with D possibly being TRBD1 (5 bases). The length of the CDR3 is 16 residues. With 2 bases removed from V and 0 bases from J, the gap between germline ends came to 13 bases. Looked up from germline, CDR1 is MNHNY and CDR2 is SVGAGI (reference sequence).

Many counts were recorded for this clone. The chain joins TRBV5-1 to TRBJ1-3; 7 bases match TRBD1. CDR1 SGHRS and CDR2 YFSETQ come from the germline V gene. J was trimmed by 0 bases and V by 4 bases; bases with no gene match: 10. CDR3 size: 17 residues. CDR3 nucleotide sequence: TGCGCCAGCAGCGTACGACAGGGAAGCTACTCTGGAAACACCATATATTTT. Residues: CASSVRQGSYSGNTIYF.

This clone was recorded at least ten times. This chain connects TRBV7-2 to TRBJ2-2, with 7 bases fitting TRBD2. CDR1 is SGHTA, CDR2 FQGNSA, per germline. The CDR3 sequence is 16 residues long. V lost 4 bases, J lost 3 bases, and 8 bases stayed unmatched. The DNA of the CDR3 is TGTGCCAGCAGCTCGCGCGGGAGCAGGGACACCGGGGAGCTGTTTTTT. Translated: CASSSRGSRDTGELFF.

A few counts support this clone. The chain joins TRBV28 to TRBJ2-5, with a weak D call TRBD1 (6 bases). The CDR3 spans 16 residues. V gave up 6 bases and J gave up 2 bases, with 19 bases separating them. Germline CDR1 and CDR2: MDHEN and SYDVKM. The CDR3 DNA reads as TGTGCCAGCAGCCGACCCCCCGGGACATTACAAGAGACCCAGTACTTC. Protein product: CASSRPPGTLQETQYF.

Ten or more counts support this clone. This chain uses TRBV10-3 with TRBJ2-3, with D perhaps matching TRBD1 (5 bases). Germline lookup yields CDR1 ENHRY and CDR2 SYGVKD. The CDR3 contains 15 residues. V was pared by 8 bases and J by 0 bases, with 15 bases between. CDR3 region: CAIGEHRSSTDTQYF. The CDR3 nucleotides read TGTGCCATCGGAGAACACAGGTCTAGCACAGATACGCAGTATTTT.

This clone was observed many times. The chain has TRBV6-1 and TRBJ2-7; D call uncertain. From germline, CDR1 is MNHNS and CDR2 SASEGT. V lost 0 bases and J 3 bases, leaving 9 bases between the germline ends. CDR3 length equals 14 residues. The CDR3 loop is CASSEAVRVYEQYF. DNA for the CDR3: TGTGCCAGCAGTGAAGCCGTGCGAGTCTACGAGCAGTACTTC.

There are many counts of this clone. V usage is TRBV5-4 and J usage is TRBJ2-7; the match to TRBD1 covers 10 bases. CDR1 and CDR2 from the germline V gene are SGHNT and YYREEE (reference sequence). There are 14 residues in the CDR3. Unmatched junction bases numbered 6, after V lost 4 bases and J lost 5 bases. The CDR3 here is CASSPWTGGDEQYF. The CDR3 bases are TGTGCCAGCAGCCCCTGGACAGGGGGAGACGAGCAGTACTTC.

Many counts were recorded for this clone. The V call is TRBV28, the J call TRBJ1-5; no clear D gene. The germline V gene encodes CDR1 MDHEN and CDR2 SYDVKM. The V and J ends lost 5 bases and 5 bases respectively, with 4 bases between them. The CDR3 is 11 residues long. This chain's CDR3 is CASSTYQPQHF. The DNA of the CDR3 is TGTGCCAGCAGTACATATCAGCCCCAGCATTTT.

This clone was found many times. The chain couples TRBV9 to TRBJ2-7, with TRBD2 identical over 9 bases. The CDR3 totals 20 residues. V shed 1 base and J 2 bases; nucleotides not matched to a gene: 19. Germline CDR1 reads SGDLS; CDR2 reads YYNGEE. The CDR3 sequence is CASSVQALAGTQGPTYEQYF. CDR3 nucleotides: TGTGCCAGCAGCGTACAGGCGCTAGCGGGAACCCAGGGCCCCACCTACGAGCAGTACTTC. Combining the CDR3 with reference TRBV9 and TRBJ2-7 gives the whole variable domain DSGVTQTPKHLITATGQRVTLRCSPRSGDLSVYWYQQSLDQGLQFLIQYYNGEERAKGNILERFSAQQFPDLHSELNLSSLELGDSALYFCASSVQALAGTQGPTYEQYFGPGTRLTVT.

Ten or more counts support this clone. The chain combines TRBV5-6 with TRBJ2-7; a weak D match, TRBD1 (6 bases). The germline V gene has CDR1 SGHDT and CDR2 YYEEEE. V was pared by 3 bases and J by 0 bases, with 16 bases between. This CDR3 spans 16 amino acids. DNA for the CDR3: TGTGCCAGCAGCTCCCATGGTCGGGACATCTCCTACGAGCAGTACTTC. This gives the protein CASSSHGRDISYEQYF. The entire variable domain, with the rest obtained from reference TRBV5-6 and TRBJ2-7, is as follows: DAGVTQSPTHLIKTRGQQVTLRCSPKSGHDTVSWYQQALGQGPQFIFQYYEEEERQRGNFPDRFSGHQFPNYSSELNVNALLLGDSALYLCASSSHGRDISYEQYFGPGTRLTVT.

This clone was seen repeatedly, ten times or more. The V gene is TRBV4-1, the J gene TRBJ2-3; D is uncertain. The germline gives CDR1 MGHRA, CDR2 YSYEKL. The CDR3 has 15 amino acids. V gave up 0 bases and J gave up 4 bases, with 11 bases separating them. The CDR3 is CASSQEYKSPDTQYF. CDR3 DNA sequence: TGCGCCAGCAGCCAAGAATATAAATCCCCAGATACGCAGTATTTT.

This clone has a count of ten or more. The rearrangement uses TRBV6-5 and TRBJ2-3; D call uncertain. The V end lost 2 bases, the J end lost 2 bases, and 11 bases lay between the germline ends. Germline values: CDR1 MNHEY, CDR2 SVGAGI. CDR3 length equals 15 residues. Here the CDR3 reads CASSYRPYYTDTQYF. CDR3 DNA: TGTGCCAGCAGTTACAGACCTTACTACACAGATACGCAGTATTTT.

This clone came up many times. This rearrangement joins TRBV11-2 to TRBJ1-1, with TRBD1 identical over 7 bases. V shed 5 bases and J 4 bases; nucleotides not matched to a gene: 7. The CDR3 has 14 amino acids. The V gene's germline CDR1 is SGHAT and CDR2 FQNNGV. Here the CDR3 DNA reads TGTGCCAGCAGCACGCGGGACAGAAGCACTGAAGCTTTCTTT. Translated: CASSTRDRSTEAFF.

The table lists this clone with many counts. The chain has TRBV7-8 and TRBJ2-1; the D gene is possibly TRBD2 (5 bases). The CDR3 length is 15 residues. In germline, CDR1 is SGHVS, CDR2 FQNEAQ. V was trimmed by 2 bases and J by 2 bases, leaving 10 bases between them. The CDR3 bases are TGTGCCAGCAGCTTAAGTAGCGATACCTACAATGAGCAGTTCTTC. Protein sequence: CASSLSSDTYNEQFF.

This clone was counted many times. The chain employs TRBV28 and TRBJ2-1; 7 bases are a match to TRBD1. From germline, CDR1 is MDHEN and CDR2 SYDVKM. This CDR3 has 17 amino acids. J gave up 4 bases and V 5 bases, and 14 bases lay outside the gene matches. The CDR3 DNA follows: TGTGCCAGCAGTACAAATCGCAGGGGGAGTTTTTACAATGAGCAGTTCTTC. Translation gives CASSTNRRGSFYNEQFF.

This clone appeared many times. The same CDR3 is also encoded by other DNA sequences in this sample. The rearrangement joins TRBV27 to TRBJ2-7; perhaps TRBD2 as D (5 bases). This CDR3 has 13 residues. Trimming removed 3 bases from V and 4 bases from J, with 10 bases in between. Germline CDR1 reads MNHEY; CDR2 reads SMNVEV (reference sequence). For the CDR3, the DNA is TGTGCCAGCAGTTTGGGTGGCGGGTACGAGCAGTACTTC. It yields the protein CASSLGGGYEQYF.

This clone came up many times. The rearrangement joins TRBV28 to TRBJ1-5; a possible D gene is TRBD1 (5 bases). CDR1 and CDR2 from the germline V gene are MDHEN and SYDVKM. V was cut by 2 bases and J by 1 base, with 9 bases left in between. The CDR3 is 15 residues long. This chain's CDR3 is CASSLAGGSNQPQHF. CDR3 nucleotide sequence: TGTGCCAGCAGTTTAGCGGGGGGAAGCAATCAGCCCCAGCATTTT.

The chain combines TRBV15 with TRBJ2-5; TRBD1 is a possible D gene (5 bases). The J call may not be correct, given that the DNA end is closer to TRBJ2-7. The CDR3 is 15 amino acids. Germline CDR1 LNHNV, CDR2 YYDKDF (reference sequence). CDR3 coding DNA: TGTGCCACCAGCAGAGTGATTGGGGCTTTGAACGAGCAGTACTTC. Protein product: CATSRVIGALNEQYF.

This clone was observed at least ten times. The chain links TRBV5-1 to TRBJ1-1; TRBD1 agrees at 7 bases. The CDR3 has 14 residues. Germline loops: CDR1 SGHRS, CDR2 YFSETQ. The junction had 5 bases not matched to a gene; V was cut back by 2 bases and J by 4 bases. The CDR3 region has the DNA TGCGCCAGCAGCTTCATTTCAGGGGGCACTGAAGCTTTCTTT. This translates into CASSFISGGTEAFF.

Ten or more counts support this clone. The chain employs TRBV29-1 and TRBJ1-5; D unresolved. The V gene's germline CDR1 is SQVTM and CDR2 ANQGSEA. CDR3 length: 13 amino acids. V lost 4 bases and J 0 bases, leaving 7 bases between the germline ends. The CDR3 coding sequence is TGCAGCGTTGCCGGGAATAGCAATCAGCCCCAGCATTTT. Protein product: CSVAGNSNQPQHF.

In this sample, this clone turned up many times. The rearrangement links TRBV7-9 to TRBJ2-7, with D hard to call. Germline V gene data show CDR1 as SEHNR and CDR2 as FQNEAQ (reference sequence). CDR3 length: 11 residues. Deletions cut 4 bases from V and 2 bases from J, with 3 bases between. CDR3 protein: CASSSTYEQYF. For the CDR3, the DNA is TGTGCCAGCAGCTCTACCTACGAGCAGTACTTC.

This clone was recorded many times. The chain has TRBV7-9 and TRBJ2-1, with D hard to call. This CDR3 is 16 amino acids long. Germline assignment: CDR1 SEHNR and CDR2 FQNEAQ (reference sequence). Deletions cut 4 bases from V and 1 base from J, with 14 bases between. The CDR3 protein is CASSSSLDRSYNEQFF. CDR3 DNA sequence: TGTGCCAGCAGCTCTAGTCTAGATCGGTCCTACAATGAGCAGTTCTTC.

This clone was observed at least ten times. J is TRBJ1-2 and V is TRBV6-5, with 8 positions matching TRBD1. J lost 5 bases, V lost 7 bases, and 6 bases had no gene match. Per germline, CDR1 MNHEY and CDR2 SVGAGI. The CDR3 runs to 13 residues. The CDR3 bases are TGTGCCAGCACCCTCGGACAGGGTTATGGCTACACCTTC. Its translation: CASTLGQGYGYTF.